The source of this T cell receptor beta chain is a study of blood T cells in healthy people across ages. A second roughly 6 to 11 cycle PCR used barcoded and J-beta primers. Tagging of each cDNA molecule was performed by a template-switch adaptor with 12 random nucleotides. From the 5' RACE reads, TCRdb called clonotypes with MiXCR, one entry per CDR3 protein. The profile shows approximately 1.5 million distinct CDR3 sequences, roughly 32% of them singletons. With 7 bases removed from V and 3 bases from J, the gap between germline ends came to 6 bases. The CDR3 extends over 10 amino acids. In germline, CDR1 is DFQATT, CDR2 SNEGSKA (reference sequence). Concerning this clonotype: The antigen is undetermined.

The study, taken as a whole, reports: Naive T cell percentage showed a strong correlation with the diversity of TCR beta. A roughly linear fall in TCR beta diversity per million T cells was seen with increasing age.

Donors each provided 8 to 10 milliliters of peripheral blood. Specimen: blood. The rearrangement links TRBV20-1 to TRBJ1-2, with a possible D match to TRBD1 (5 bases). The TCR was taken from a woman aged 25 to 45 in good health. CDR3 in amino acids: CSGDHYGYTF. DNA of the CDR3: TGCAGTGGGGACCACTATGGCTACACCTTC.